The 25 T cell receptor beta chains below all came from one sample that was sequenced in a study of neurological immune-mediated disorders. TCRdb reprocessed the 5' RACE reads via MiXCR and lists one record per CDR3 protein. The table lists fewer than 80,000 distinct CDR3 sequences, around 5.2% of them singletons. Sequencing input: PBMCs. These receptors were obtained from a woman in her forties or fifties with multiple sclerosis.

This clonotype was seen many times. This chain uses TRBV18 with TRBJ2-7; D not resolved. Trimming removed 4 bases at V and 5 bases at J, with 12 bases between. Germline assignment: CDR1 KGHSH and CDR2 LQKENI. The CDR3 length is 13 residues. The CDR3 here is CASSRRANDEQYF. The DNA for the CDR3 is TGTGCCAGCTCACGTCGGGCTAACGACGAGCAGTACTTC.

As regards this clonotype: The junction differs from germline at one of its ends, possibly a read error. This sequence joins TRBV6-4 and TRBJ1-5; a weak D match, TRBD1 (5 bases). The length of the CDR3 is 13 residues. Germline V gives CDR1 MRHNA, CDR2 SNTAGT. The CDR3 nucleotides are TGTGCCAGCAGCCAGGGAACCAATCAGCCCCAGAATTTT. This codes for CASSQGTNQPQNF.

Ten or more counts support this clonotype. This chain joins TRBV10-2 and TRBJ1-1; D is undetermined. Trimming left V 5 bases short and J 1 base short, with 8 bases between. The CDR3 runs to 13 residues. CDR1 is WSHSY, CDR2 SAAADI, per germline. CDR3 in amino acids: CASSNVRNTEAFF. CDR3 DNA sequence: TGCGCCAGCAGTAATGTGAGGAACACTGAAGCTTTCTTT.

The chain combines TRBV24-1 with TRBJ2-3; D is unclear. Germline-derived CDR1 and CDR2 are KGHDR and SFDVKD. This CDR3 contains 16 residues. V dropped 3 bases and J dropped 6 bases, with 18 bases sitting between them. The CDR3 is CATSDPGPTDMDTQYF. The CDR3 nucleotides read TGTGCCACCAGTGATCCTGGCCCCACTGATATGGATACGCAGTATTTT.

Ten or more counts support this clonotype. This chain uses TRBV20-1 with TRBJ2-5; D is perhaps TRBD1 or TRBD2 (6 bases each). The germline V gene has CDR1 DFQATT and CDR2 SNEGSKA (reference sequence). The length of the CDR3 is 13 residues. V was cut by 1 base and J by 4 bases, with 10 bases left in between. The CDR3 here is CSARGGAPETQYF. Here the CDR3 DNA reads TGCAGTGCTAGAGGGGGGGCCCCAGAGACCCAGTACTTC.

This clonotype was observed many times. The rearrangement joins TRBV6-1 to TRBJ1-2; D remains ambiguous. Between the trimmed V and J ends, which lost 1 base and 4 bases, there was a span of 10 bases. The CDR3 covers 14 residues. The germline V gene has CDR1 MNHNS and CDR2 SASEGT. CDR3 residues: CASSEVKAAYGYTF. The CDR3 coding sequence is TGTGCCAGCAGTGAAGTAAAGGCGGCCTATGGCTACACCTTC.

This clonotype was observed a handful of times. The rearrangement joins TRBV18 to TRBJ2-1; 9 nucleotides align to TRBD1. V lost 0 bases and J lost 7; bases outside the gene matches: 10. Germline CDR1 reads KGHSH; CDR2 reads LQKENI. The CDR3 has 17 amino acids. The CDR3 loop reads CASSPPWGGTGTNEQFF. Written as DNA, the CDR3 is TGTGCCAGCTCACCACCTTGGGGCGGGACAGGGACGAATGAGCAGTTCTTC.

This clonotype was seen many times. The V call is TRBV5-1, the J call TRBJ2-7; D gene uncertain. This CDR3 region has 14 residues. CDR1 is SGHRS, CDR2 YFSETQ, per germline. Trimming took off 0 bases at V and 5 bases at J, with 12 bases between the two ends. The CDR3 DNA reads as TGCGCCAGCAGCTTGGGAGACACGATGAACGAGCAGTACTTC. It yields the protein CASSLGDTMNEQYF.

This clonotype appeared many times. The chain carries TRBV28 and TRBJ1-1, with D perhaps TRBD1 (6 bases). V was trimmed by 1 base and J by 4 bases, leaving 10 bases between them. The length of the CDR3 is 14 residues. In germline, CDR1 is MDHEN, CDR2 SYDVKM. The CDR3 here is CASSLYRDGTEAFF. In nucleotides, the CDR3 is TGTGCCAGCAGTTTATACAGGGACGGCACTGAAGCTTTCTTT.

This clonotype was counted at least ten times. This chain uses TRBV10-3 with TRBJ1-5, with 8 positions matching TRBD1. This CDR3 contains 14 residues. Germline CDR1 is ENHRY and CDR2 is SYGVKD. The ends lost 4 bases at V and 7 bases at J; junction bases unmatched: 6. Here the CDR3 reads CAISVGQAGQPQHF. Here the CDR3 DNA reads TGTGCCATCAGTGTGGGACAGGCAGGCCAGCCCCAGCATTTT.

This clonotype was seen ten or more times. The chain joins TRBV7-8 to TRBJ2-7, with D possibly TRBD2 on 6 matching bases. The CDR3 sequence is 14 residues long. Germline CDR1 reads SGHVS; CDR2 reads FQNEAQ. V lost 8 bases to trimming and J lost 2 bases, with 16 bases between them. In DNA, the CDR3 is TGTGCCAGCCGGACAATGGGGGGAACCTACGAGCAGTACTTC. It specifies CASRTMGGTYEQYF.

In this sample, this clonotype turned up many times. V usage is TRBV10-3 and J usage is TRBJ2-3; D unresolved. The ends were cut back, 9 bases at V and 5 bases at J, with 15 bases in the middle. The CDR3 runs 13 residues. Germline CDR1 reads ENHRY; CDR2 reads SYGVKD. The DNA for the CDR3 is TGTGCCATTGCGACCGAGGTAATAGATACGCAGTATTTT. This gives the protein CAIATEVIDTQYF.

Ten or more counts support this clonotype. The J gene is TRBJ2-1, the V gene TRBV20-1; D may be TRBD2 (5 bases). Trimming left V 1 base short and J 5 bases short, with 12 bases between. Germline V gene sequence: CDR1 DFQATT, CDR2 SNEGSKA (reference sequence). The CDR3 sequence is 14 residues long. The CDR3 loop reads CSARGVRGDNEQFF. Here the CDR3 DNA reads TGCAGTGCTAGAGGAGTTCGGGGAGACAATGAGCAGTTCTTC.

This clonotype was picked up many times. The V call is TRBV12-3 or TRBV12-4, the J call TRBJ2-6; D not certain. The V and J ends lost 5 bases and 2 bases respectively, with 16 bases between them. CDR3 length: 17 residues. CDR3 residues: CASSRMRALTGANVLTF. CDR3 DNA: TGTGCCAGCAGTCGTATGCGAGCCCTCACTGGGGCCAACGTCCTGACTTTC.

This clonotype was observed at least ten times. This rearrangement joins TRBV4-1 to TRBJ2-7; 8 nucleotides agree with TRBD1. The CDR3 is made up of 13 amino acids. Germline loops: CDR1 MGHRA, CDR2 YSYEKL. The trim removed 4 bases at V and 3 bases at J, leaving 2 bases unmatched. CDR3 region: CASSPDRGYEQYF. The CDR3 DNA is TGCGCCAGCAGCCCAGACAGGGGCTACGAGCAGTACTTC.

This clonotype was counted ten times or more. The chain has TRBV20-1 and TRBJ1-2; D is perhaps TRBD1 (6 bases). Trimming shortened V by 2 bases and J by 4 bases, and 11 bases separated the two germline ends. The germline CDR1 and CDR2 sequences are DFQATT and SNEGSKA (reference sequence). The CDR3 totals 13 residues. CDR3 nucleotide sequence: TGCAGTGCTAGAACCTTGGACAGCTATGGCTACACCTTC. Translating it yields CSARTLDSYGYTF.

This clonotype showed up many times. The gene calls are TRBV5-6 and TRBJ1-1; tentative D call: TRBD1 (5 bases). The CDR3 sequence is 14 residues long. Trimming removed 0 bases from V and 4 bases from J, with 10 bases in between. Germline-derived CDR1 and CDR2 are SGHDT and YYEEEE. DNA for the CDR3: TGTGCCAGCAGCTTGGCCGGTAGGGGCACTGAAGCTTTCTTT. Translation gives CASSLAGRGTEAFF.

This clonotype appeared many times. The V and J genes are TRBV5-1 and TRBJ1-4; no clear D. The germline V gene has CDR1 SGHRS and CDR2 YFSETQ. The CDR3 loop spans 16 amino acids. Trimming stripped 0 bases from V and 10 bases from J, with 19 bases between. CDR3 protein: CASSLEAATEARKLFF. DNA of the CDR3: TGCGCCAGCAGCTTGGAGGCAGCGACCGAAGCAAGAAAACTGTTTTTT. The full variable domain, completed using reference TRBV5-1 and TRBJ1-4, is KAGVTQTPRYLIKTRGQQVTLSCSPISGHRSVSWYQQTPGQGLQFLFEYFSETQRNKGNFPGRFSGRQFSNSRSEMNVSTLELGDSALYLCASSLEAATEARKLFFGSGTQLSVL.

Many counts were recorded for this clonotype. The chain links TRBV6-1 to TRBJ2-7; D perhaps matches TRBD1 (5 bases). There are 16 residues in the CDR3. Per germline, CDR1 MNHNS and CDR2 SASEGT. Trimming removed 5 bases from V and 2 bases from J, with 19 bases in between. The CDR3 sequence: CASSSSAGIVAYEQYV. CDR3 DNA sequence: TGTGCCAGCAGTTCGTCTGCAGGGATAGTTGCCTACGAGCAGTACGTC.

This clonotype is classed as medium-sized (0.01 to 0.1%). The J gene is TRBJ1-5, the V gene TRBV7-8; D uncertain. The CDR3 covers 12 residues. Deletions cut 3 bases from V and 13 bases from J, with 13 bases between. Germline V CDR1 and CDR2: SGHVS, FQNEAQ. The DNA for the CDR3 is TGTGCCAGCAGCTTTGTAGAGGGCCCGCAGCATTTT. Its protein is CASSFVEGPQHF.

This clonotype was counted only a few times. The chain links TRBV7-2 to TRBJ2-3, with no clear D. Trimming left V 2 bases short and J 7 bases short, with 10 bases between. CDR1 SGHTA and CDR2 FQGNSA come from the germline V gene. The CDR3 sequence is 13 residues long. CDR3 region: CASSLHPVNTQYF. As DNA, the CDR3 is TGTGCCAGCAGCTTACACCCAGTAAATACGCAGTATTTT.

This clonotype was detected many times. The rearrangement uses TRBV6-5 and TRBJ2-7, with D perhaps TRBD1 or TRBD2 (6 bases each). Germline-derived CDR1 and CDR2 are MNHEY and SVGAGI. V shed 6 bases and J shed 7 bases, with 13 bases lying between them. The CDR3 spans 12 residues. The CDR3 spells CASRNRAGEQYF. The CDR3 DNA reads as TGTGCCAGCAGAAACAGGGCGGGGGAGCAGTACTTC.

This clonotype was detected many times. The rearrangement joins TRBV20-1 to TRBJ2-1; tentative D call: TRBD1 (5 bases). This CDR3 region has 13 residues. Germline CDR1 and CDR2: DFQATT and SNEGSKA (reference sequence). Between the trimmed V and J ends, which lost 8 bases and 9 bases, there was a span of 20 bases. The CDR3 sequence: CSPWAGNRGEQFF. The CDR3 DNA reads TGCAGTCCGTGGGCAGGGAATAGAGGTGAGCAGTTCTTC.

This clonotype was counted many times. This sequence joins TRBV7-2 and TRBJ1-3; 8 bases match TRBD1. The CDR3 contains 17 residues. V lost 5 bases to trimming and J lost 4 bases; unmatched junction nucleotides: 13. Germline V gene lookup returns CDR1 SGHTA and CDR2 FQGNSA. The chain's CDR3 is CASSTDREWSWGNTIYF. The CDR3 DNA reads TGTGCCAGCAGCACGGACAGGGAGTGGTCTTGGGGAAACACCATATATTTT.

This clonotype was detected only a few times. A read error may be the cause here, since a much bigger clone is one base away. The J gene is TRBJ1-2, the V gene TRBV20-1; no clear D gene. CDR1 and CDR2 (germline): DFQATT, SNEGSKA (reference sequence). This CDR3 is 13 amino acids long. The V end was cut by 0 bases, the J end by 3 bases, with 8 bases between. DNA of the CDR3: TGCAGTGCTAGAGACAGGATCCACTATGGCTACACCTTC. It translates to CSARDRIHYGYTF.